This T cell receptor (beta chain) was profiled in a study of blood T cells in healthy people across ages. Next came a second PCR, run for about 7 to 12 cycles, which used a sample-barcoded 5' primer along with a J-beta primer mix. TCRdb processed the 5' RACE reads anew with MiXCR; each CDR3 protein has one entry. The sample yields hundreds of thousands of distinct CDR3 sequences, 50% to 65% seen once. J gave up 2 bases and V 6 bases, and 0 bases lay outside the gene matches. The CDR3 consists of 12 residues. Germline values: CDR1 SNHLY, CDR2 FYNNEI. Sequenced sample: blood. The genes are TRBV2 and TRBJ2-7; TRBD1 agrees at 8 bases. This TCR was sampled from a man at least 80 years old in good health. The CDR3 DNA is TGTGCCAGCAGGGGACAGGCCTACGAGCAGTACTTC. It codes for CASRGQAYEQYF.